The source of this TCR beta chain is a study of CD8 T cells in Susac syndrome. A note on this clonotype: What it recognizes is unknown.

Trimming took off 5 bases at V and 0 bases at J, with 8 bases between the two ends. This CDR3 has 14 residues. Study-level findings and limits: The study conceded that relatively few individuals underwent its TCR sequencing and HLA analysis.

Reverse transcription of roughly 0.5 to 1 ug RNA was carried out with random hexamers. Amplification of the TCR beta CDR3 was carried out by immunoSEQ multiplex PCR, which spanned a total of 54 Vbeta and 13 Jbeta segments. TCRdb re-derived calls from the immunoSEQ multiplex PCR reads in MiXCR, one entry per CDR3 protein. The profile covers about 210,000 distinct CDR3 sequences, with 95% appearing a single time and about 0.091% taken by the ten largest. CD8+ and CD4+ T cells from blood underwent TCR beta sequencing, which was carried out in a high-throughput format. Negative isolation yielded CD4+ and CD8+ T cells, and FACS enriched TEMRA cells.

The V call is TRBV12-3 or TRBV12-4, the J call TRBJ1-5; no clear D. What was sequenced was CD4+ T cells from PBMCs. The TCR comes from a human donor with multiple sclerosis. The CDR3 is CASSKRYSNQPQHF. The CDR3 DNA is TGTGCCAGCAGTAAGAGATATAGCAATCAGCCCCAGCATTTT.